This T cell receptor beta chain was obtained from a study of T cells in tuberculosis. Study in general: This South African cohort compared adolescents with or without latent tuberculosis against adults with active tuberculosis. Study conclusions and caveats: Classification accuracy was around 90% (AUROC 0.8 to 0.9) with the GMM-specific repertoire. Active tuberculosis TCR-alpha repertoires lay closer to GMM-specific TCRs than IGRA-negative controls, suggesting clonal expansion.

Noted time point: new active TB diagnosis, blood taken before or within 7 days of starting treatment. Germline CDR1 is SGHRS and CDR2 is YFSETQ. J gave up 8 bases and V 8 bases, and 12 bases lay outside the gene matches. The CDR3 runs to 14 residues. About this clone itself: Its antigen is as yet unknown.

Repertoires were generated with immunoSEQ multiplex PCR, while TCRdb's copy carries only in-frame clones and drops some. The data show 30,000 to 40,000 clones, around 93% seen once. The source of this sequence is an adult with tuberculosis. The sequencing here drew on PBMCs, taken at tuberculosis diagnosis. This chain uses TRBV5-1 with TRBJ1-4; TRBD1 agrees at 7 bases. The CDR3 here is CASTPTGWSEKLFF. CDR3 DNA sequence: TGCGCCAGTACACCGACAGGGTGGAGCGAAAAACTGTTTTTT.